These 17 T cell receptor beta chains were all obtained from the same sample, sequenced in a study of radiation and T cells in renal cell carcinoma. Repertoires were generated with immunoSEQ multiplex PCR, while TCRdb's copy carries only in-frame clones and drops some. The sample includes 15,000 or so clones, approximately 56% of them seen just once. Treatment denoted: treatment-naive control, cytoreductive nephrectomy. Source: tumor tissue, taken from a patient whose treatment was nephrectomy without radiotherapy. Receptors originate from a man aged 60-69 years with renal cell carcinoma.

The chain recombines TRBV10-3 with TRBJ2-7, with TRBD2 matching over 14 bases. The CDR3 runs to 17 residues. V gave up 5 bases and J gave up 0 bases; unmatched junction bases: 6. The germline V gene has CDR1 ENHRY and CDR2 SYGVKD. The CDR3 DNA sequence: TGTGCCATCAGTCCCGGGACTAGCGGGGGTTTCTCCTACGAGCAGTACTTC. This codes for CAISPGTSGGFSYEQYF.

This clone is medium-sized within its sample. The V gene is TRBV2, the J gene TRBJ2-1; 8 positions agree with TRBD2. This CDR3 is 16 amino acids long. Trimming removed 2 bases from V and 2 bases from J; junction bases left unmatched: 5. Germline assignment: CDR1 SNHLY and CDR2 FYNNEI. Here the CDR3 DNA reads TGTGCCAGCAGTGAAATGGCGGGGGGTACCTACAATGAGCAGTTCTTC. It specifies CASSEMAGGTYNEQFF. Variable domain in full (rest from reference TRBV2 and TRBJ2-1): EPEVTQTPSHQVTQMGQEVILRCVPISNHLYFYWYRQILGQKVEFLVSFYNNEISEKSEIFDDQFSVERPDGSNFTLKIRSTKLEDSAMYFCASSEMAGGTYNEQFFGPGTRLTVL.

This clone was counted a single time. The V gene is TRBV5-1, the J gene TRBJ1-4, with D possibly matching TRBD1 (5 bases). The V end lost 0 bases, the J end lost 7 bases, and 13 bases lay between the germline ends. The germline V gene has CDR1 SGHRS and CDR2 YFSETQ. The CDR3 has 15 residues. DNA of the CDR3: TGCGCCAGCAGCTTGGACCCCGGGACTGGTGAAAAACTGTTTTTT. Its protein is CASSLDPGTGEKLFF.

The rearrangement links TRBV4-3 to TRBJ2-5; 9 bases map to TRBD2. The germline gives CDR1 LGHNA, CDR2 YSLEER. The trim removed 4 bases at V and 4 bases at J, leaving 10 bases unmatched. CDR3 size: 16 residues. The CDR3 sequence is CASSPNPAGGVETQYF. The CDR3 DNA follows: TGCGCCAGCAGCCCCAACCCGGCGGGAGGGGTAGAGACCCAGTACTTC.

In its sample, this clone was seen a few times. The chain joins TRBV15 to TRBJ1-4; D might be TRBD1 (5 bases). The germline CDR1 and CDR2 sequences are LNHNV and YYDKDF (reference sequence). Between the trimmed V and J ends, which lost 5 bases and 5 bases, there was a span of 15 bases. The CDR3 totals 15 residues. The CDR3 bases are TGTGCCACCAGCCCGAGGGGACGAAGAAATGAAAAACTGTTTTTT. It codes for CATSPRGRRNEKLFF. Using reference TRBV15 and TRBJ1-4 for the parts outside the CDR3, the full variable domain is DAMVIQNPRYQVTQFGKPVTLSCSQTLNHNVMYWYQQKSSQAPKLLFHYYDKDFNNEADTPDNFQSRRPNTSFCFLDIRSPGLGDTAMYLCATSPRGRRNEKLFFGSGTQLSVL.

The V call is TRBV15, the J call TRBJ2-7; D call uncertain. Trimming took 5 bases from V and 3 from J, leaving 11 bases between them. CDR1 is LNHNV and CDR2 is YYDKDF in the germline V gene (reference sequence). The CDR3 length is 13 residues. This CDR3 reads CATSLGPDYEQYF. The CDR3 DNA follows: TGTGCCACCAGCTTAGGGCCCGACTACGAGCAGTACTTC.

In nucleotides, the CDR3 is TGTGCCAGCAGCGCGAGCGGGTTTAATGAAAAACTGTTTTTT. Its translation: CASSASGFNEKLFF. The genes are TRBV5-4 and TRBJ1-4; D uncertain. Germline assignment: CDR1 SGHNT and CDR2 YYREEE (reference sequence). With 4 bases removed from V and 4 bases from J, the gap between germline ends came to 11 bases. The CDR3 totals 14 residues.

The rearrangement links TRBV7-3 to TRBJ2-2; 12 bases agree with TRBD2. J was trimmed by 5 bases and V by 5 bases; bases with no gene match: 3. This CDR3 spans 15 amino acids. Germline CDR1 SGHTA, CDR2 FQGTGA. The CDR3 bases are TGTGCCAGCAGCCGGACTAGCGGGACGACCGGGGAGCTGTTTTTT. Translating it yields CASSRTSGTTGELFF.

The CDR3 here is CAISSGQGKDNEQFF. The DNA of the CDR3 is TGTGCCATCAGTAGCGGACAGGGAAAGGACAATGAGCAGTTCTTC. V usage is TRBV10-3 and J usage is TRBJ2-1; 8 bases fit TRBD1. J was trimmed by 5 bases and V by 5 bases; bases with no gene match: 8. Germline V gives CDR1 ENHRY, CDR2 SYGVKD. This CDR3 region has 15 residues.

In its sample, this clone is large. The V gene is TRBV25-1, the J gene TRBJ1-5, with D possibly matching TRBD1 (6 bases). This CDR3 spans 16 amino acids. V was shortened by 6 bases and J by 1 base, with 16 bases between the two germline ends. Germline V CDR1 and CDR2: MGHDK, SYGVNS. The CDR3: CASRKGGTASNQPQHF. The CDR3 DNA is TGTGCCAGCAGGAAGGGGGGAACGGCAAGCAATCAGCCCCAGCATTTT.

This clone was recorded a few times. The J gene is TRBJ2-1, the V gene TRBV18; D is possibly TRBD1 or TRBD2 (6 bases each). V lost 3 bases and J 2 bases, leaving 11 bases between the germline ends. Germline loops: CDR1 KGHSH, CDR2 LQKENI. The CDR3 runs 15 residues. CDR3 amino acids: CASSPLRGAYNEQFF. CDR3 bases: TGTGCCAGCTCACCTCTGAGGGGGGCCTACAATGAGCAGTTCTTC.

This sequence joins TRBV7-8 and TRBJ1-1, with 7 nucleotides matching TRBD1. J was trimmed by 2 bases and V by 2 bases; bases with no gene match: 8. CDR1 is SGHVS, CDR2 FQNEAQ, per germline. The CDR3 is made up of 16 amino acids. CDR3 amino acids: CASSLRPGTANTEAFF. CDR3 in DNA: TGTGCCAGCAGCTTAAGACCTGGGACAGCCAACACTGAAGCTTTCTTT.

The chain employs TRBV19 and TRBJ1-1, with TRBD1 as a possible D gene (5 bases). The germline V gene encodes CDR1 LNHDA and CDR2 SQIVND (reference sequence). Trimming pared 9 bases from V and 5 bases from J, leaving 16 bases between. This CDR3 spans 13 amino acids. CDR3 sequence (DNA): TGTGCCAGCAGACAGCATTTGAGGACTGAAGCTTTCTTT. This codes for CASRQHLRTEAFF.

This clone is judged medium-sized. The genes are TRBV6-5 and TRBJ1-2; 7 bases map to TRBD1. Germline CDR1 is MNHEY and CDR2 is SVGAGI. V trimming: 2 bases; J trimming: 8 bases; junction bases outside the gene matches: 5. The CDR3 is 13 amino acids. The DNA for the CDR3 is TGTGCCAGCAGTTACCGTGACAGGGCCGGCTACACCTTC. Amino acids: CASSYRDRAGYTF.

This rearrangement joins TRBV4-2 to TRBJ2-1; 8 bases are shared with TRBD1. Trimming cost V 1 base and J 3 bases; bases outside gene matches: 14. The CDR3 length is 19 residues. Germline V gives CDR1 LGHNA, CDR2 YNFKEQ. The CDR3 nucleotides read TGTGCCAGCAGCCAAGGCCACGACAGGACAGGGTCCTACTACAATGAGCAGTTCTTC. This gives the protein CASSQGHDRTGSYYNEQFF.

The V and J genes are TRBV6-6 and TRBJ2-3; 8 nucleotides agree with TRBD1. Germline-derived CDR1 and CDR2 are MNHNY and SVGAGI (reference sequence). J was trimmed by 0 bases and V by 6 bases; bases with no gene match: 8. This CDR3 is built from 16 residues. The CDR3 DNA follows: TGTGCCAGCAGACCCCGACAGGGGTTTAGCACAGATACGCAGTATTTT. As protein: CASRPRQGFSTDTQYF.

This clone was recorded only once. The chain is built from TRBV7-2 and TRBJ2-3, with TRBD2 matching over 7 bases. CDR3 length: 14 amino acids. V shed 5 bases, J shed 5 bases, and the junction held 7 bases outside the gene matches. Germline CDR1 SGHTA, CDR2 FQGNSA. CDR3 protein: CASSPATGGDTQYF. DNA of the CDR3: TGTGCCAGCAGCCCCGCCACGGGGGGAGATACGCAGTATTTT.